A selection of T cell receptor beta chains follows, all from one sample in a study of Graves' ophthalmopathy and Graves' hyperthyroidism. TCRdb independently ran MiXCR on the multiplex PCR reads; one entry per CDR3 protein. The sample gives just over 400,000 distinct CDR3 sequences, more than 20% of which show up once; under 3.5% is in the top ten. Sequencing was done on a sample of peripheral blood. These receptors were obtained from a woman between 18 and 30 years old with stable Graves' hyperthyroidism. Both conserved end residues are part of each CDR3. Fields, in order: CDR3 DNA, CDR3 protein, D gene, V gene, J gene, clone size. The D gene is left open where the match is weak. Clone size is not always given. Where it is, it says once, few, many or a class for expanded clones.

TGTGCCAGCAGTTTAGCATCAGGGGGCAACTATGGCTACACCTTC	CASSLASGGNYGYTF	TRBD1	TRBV27	TRBJ1-2	many
TGCAGTGCTAGAGTGGGGACAGGGCCCTACGAGCAGTACTTC	CSARVGTGPYEQYF	TRBD1	TRBV20-1	TRBJ2-7	many
TGCGCCAGCAGCTTTACAGGGAGTACCGGGGAGCTGTTTTTT	CASSFTGSTGELFF	NA	TRBV5-1	TRBJ2-2	many
TGTGCCAGTAGTATCGAAGGTACGCAGTGGATAAACACTGAAGCTTTCTTT	CASSIEGTQWINTEAFF	NA	TRBV19	TRBJ1-1	many
TGCAGTGCTAGAGATGGGATCCAGGGAGAGGGCTATGGCTACACCTTC	CSARDGIQGEGYGYTF	NA	TRBV20-1	TRBJ1-2	NA
TGTGCCAGCATGTCGGCGCCCCGGGAGACCCAGTACTTC	CASMSAPRETQYF	NA	TRBV5-5	TRBJ2-5	many
TGTGCCAGTAGTATCGGCCGTAACCCGAATCAGCCCCAGCATTTT	CASSIGRNPNQPQHF	NA	TRBV19	TRBJ1-5	many
TGTGCCAGCAGCGCCCTAGACAGGGTGGAGTATGGCTACACCTTC	CASSALDRVEYGYTF	TRBD1	TRBV3-1	TRBJ1-2	many
TGTGCCAGCAGTTACTTTCGCGCCACCGGGGAGCTGTTTTTT	CASSYFRATGELFF	NA	TRBV6-2/TRBV6-3	TRBJ2-2	many
TGTGCCAGCAGTTACTCCGACCGGGACAGGATCCTGAACACTGAAGCTTTCTTT	CASSYSDRDRILNTEAFF	TRBD1	TRBV6-8	TRBJ1-1	many
TGTGCCTGGAGCCACTCGCGGACAGGGGATCAGCCCCAGCATTTT	CAWSHSRTGDQPQHF	TRBD1	TRBV30	TRBJ1-5	NA
TGTGCCAGCAGTGGAACCGGGACTTCTCGGTACGAGCAGTACTTC	CASSGTGTSRYEQYF	NA	TRBV25-1	TRBJ2-7	many
TGTGCCAGCAGTTTATGGGGGGAGGCTGAAGCTTTCTTT	CASSLWGEAEAFF	NA	TRBV27	TRBJ1-1	many
TGCGCCAGCAGCCCATCCCCGCGGCAGGGCGGCTACGAGCAGTACTTC	CASSPSPRQGGYEQYF	NA	TRBV5-1	TRBJ2-7	many
TGTGCCAGCAGTAACCCCCTAGCGCTCTCCTACGAGCAGTACTTC	CASSNPLALSYEQYF	NA	TRBV6-5	TRBJ2-7	NA
TGTGCCAGCAGGACTCCAAATGACGCTGAAGCTTTCTTT	CASRTPNDAEAFF	NA	TRBV12-3/TRBV12-4	TRBJ1-1	NA
TGTGCCAGCAGTCCAGGGGGCCGACGGAATTCACCCCTCCACTTT	CASSPGGRRNSPLHF	TRBD1	TRBV6-6	TRBJ1-6	many
TGTGCCAGCAGTTGGAGGAAACACTATGGCTACACCTTC	CASSWRKHYGYTF	NA	TRBV12-3/TRBV12-4	TRBJ1-2	NA